Each of the 15 T cell receptor beta chains below was sequenced from the same sample in a study of response to subunit inactivated influenza vaccine. TCRdb analysed the RT-PCR reads with MiXCR anew, one entry per CDR3 protein. Here the sample spans 800,000 to 1,000,000 distinct CDR3 sequences, 21% being singletons. The sequenced sample was PBMCs from blood, obtained around 5 days after vaccination. Receptor source: a man over 45 who received an inactivated influenza vaccine.

This rearrangement joins TRBV30 to TRBJ1-5; D uncertain. Trimming shortened V by 2 bases and J by 0 bases, and 8 bases separated the two germline ends. This CDR3 spans 14 amino acids. CDR1 and CDR2 from the germline V gene are GTSNPN and SVGIG (reference sequence). CDR3 coding DNA: TGTGCCTGGAGTATTGGCAGTAGCAATCAGCCCCAGCATTTT. Translated, it gives CAWSIGSSNQPQHF.

Only a few counts were recorded for this clonotype. The genes are TRBV6-2 or TRBV6-3 and TRBJ2-7, with D hard to call. The V and J ends lost 2 bases and 3 bases respectively, with 11 bases between them. Germline V gene lookup returns CDR1 MNHEY and CDR2 SVGEGT. The CDR3 has 14 residues. CDR3: CASSYGLVGYEQYF. DNA for the CDR3: TGTGCCAGCAGTTACGGGCTAGTCGGCTACGAGCAGTACTTC.

This clonotype was observed a handful of times. The chain couples TRBV28 to TRBJ2-7; 9 nucleotides agree with TRBD1. CDR1 and CDR2 (germline): MDHEN, SYDVKM. This CDR3 spans 15 amino acids. J was trimmed by 6 bases and V by 4 bases; bases with no gene match: 10. The CDR3 spells CASSSQTGTGSEQYF. The CDR3 region has the DNA TGTGCCAGCAGTTCACAAACCGGGACAGGGTCCGAGCAGTACTTC.

This clonotype turned up a few times. V and J are TRBV20-1 and TRBJ2-7; no clear D. This CDR3 contains 15 residues. Per germline, CDR1 DFQATT and CDR2 SNEGSKA (reference sequence). Trimming cost V 1 base and J 0 bases, with 13 bases left between them. CDR3 DNA sequence: TGCAGTGCTAGAGGGGTCTTCTTGAGCTCCTACGAGCAGTACTTC. Translating it yields CSARGVFLSSYEQYF.

J is TRBJ2-3 and V is TRBV29-1; D may be TRBD1 or TRBD2 (6 bases each). From germline, CDR1 is SQVTM and CDR2 ANQGSEA. The CDR3 sequence is 14 residues long. V lost 2 bases, J lost 5 bases, and 14 bases lay in between. CDR3 region: CSVEKSEGGDTQYF. In DNA, the CDR3 is TGCAGCGTTGAAAAAAGTGAGGGGGGAGATACGCAGTATTTT.

The rearrangement joins TRBV6-2 or TRBV6-3 to TRBJ2-1, with D maybe TRBD2 (6 bases). The V gene lost 7 bases and the J gene lost 1 base, with 8 bases spanning the gap. The CDR3 is made up of 13 amino acids. The germline V gene has CDR1 MNHEY and CDR2 SVGEGT. CDR3 loop: CASTAGSYNEQFF. Written as DNA, the CDR3 is TGTGCCAGCACGGCGGGATCCTACAATGAGCAGTTCTTC.

The table lists this clonotype with a few counts. The chain links TRBV12-3 or TRBV12-4 to TRBJ2-7; TRBD1 matches at 10 bases. The CDR3 spans 14 residues. The V gene end was trimmed by 6 bases and the J gene end by 3 bases; junction bases not matched to a gene: 5. The CDR3 bases are TGTGCCAGCAGCGCGACAGGGGGCAGCTACGAGCAGTACTTC. Translating it yields CASSATGGSYEQYF.

This chain links TRBV20-1 with TRBJ2-2; D is undetermined. The CDR3 is 14 amino acids. Germline V gives CDR1 DFQATT, CDR2 SNEGSKA (reference sequence). Trimming removed 3 bases at V and 1 base at J, with 9 bases between. The chain's CDR3 is CSARKNQNTGELFF. CDR3 in DNA: TGCAGTGCTAGGAAAAACCAGAACACCGGGGAGCTGTTTTTT.

The chain has TRBV12-3 or TRBV12-4 and TRBJ2-7; 9 nucleotides agree with TRBD1. The CDR3 is made up of 15 amino acids. V dropped 3 bases and J dropped 6; count of bases not matched to a gene: 9. CDR3 amino acids: CASSFGDRDGSEQYF. The CDR3 DNA sequence: TGTGCCAGCAGTTTTGGGGACAGGGACGGGTCCGAGCAGTACTTC.

The chain combines TRBV20-1 with TRBJ1-6; 8 positions match TRBD1. The V gene's germline CDR1 is DFQATT and CDR2 SNEGSKA (reference sequence). The CDR3 contains 14 residues. V trimming: 6 bases; J trimming: 5 bases; junction bases outside the gene matches: 6. CDR3 nucleotides: TGCAGTGCCGAGAACAGGGGGAATAATTCACCCCTCCACTTT. This translates into CSAENRGNNSPLHF.

The rearrangement links TRBV5-5 to TRBJ2-1, with 8 bases that match TRBD1. This CDR3 region has 18 residues. Germline lookup yields CDR1 SGHKS and CDR2 YYEKEE (reference sequence). Trimming took 0 bases from V and 2 from J; bases not matched to a gene: 10. The CDR3, as DNA: TGTGCCAGCAGCTTGGGTGGTCTCAGGGGGCGAACCTACAATGAGCAGTTCTTC. It specifies CASSLGGLRGRTYNEQFF.

In its sample, this clonotype was seen a few times. The rearrangement joins TRBV2 to TRBJ1-5, with D possibly matching TRBD1 (6 bases). Germline-derived CDR1 and CDR2 are SNHLY and FYNNEI. V lost 4 bases and J lost 3, with 10 bases in between. This CDR3 is 14 amino acids long. The CDR3 sequence: CASSVGQNNQPQHF. DNA for the CDR3: TGTGCCAGCAGTGTAGGACAGAACAATCAGCCCCAGCATTTT.

The CDR3 is CATSDPGTGGRYEQYF. In nucleotides, the CDR3 is TGTGCCACCAGTGACCCGGGGACAGGTGGACGCTACGAGCAGTACTTC. The rearrangement links TRBV24-1 to TRBJ2-7, with 8 nucleotides matching TRBD1. The trim removed 4 bases at V and 3 bases at J, leaving 10 bases unmatched. The CDR3 is made up of 16 amino acids. From germline, CDR1 is KGHDR and CDR2 SFDVKD.

The sample holds a few counts of this clonotype. The chain employs TRBV4-2 and TRBJ2-1; a possible D gene is TRBD2 (7 bases). The V gene lost 1 base and the J gene lost 10 bases, with 23 bases spanning the gap. Germline-derived CDR1 and CDR2 are LGHNA and YNFKEQ. This CDR3 has 17 residues. In nucleotides, the CDR3 is TGTGCCAGCAGCCAAGGGGGGGCGGGAGACCTAATGGGAGAGCAGTTCTTC. Translated, it gives CASSQGGAGDLMGEQFF.

As concerns this clonotype: The junction departs from the called germline gene at one end, perhaps through a read error. The V gene is TRBV5-6, the J gene TRBJ2-2; D may correspond to TRBD1 or TRBD2 (5 bases each). The CDR3 contains 14 residues. Looked up from germline, CDR1 is SGHDT and CDR2 is YYEEEE. CDR3: CASRFGADTGELFF. The CDR3, as DNA: TGTGCCAGCCGCTTCGGGGCGGACACCGGGGAGCTGTTTTTT.